This T cell receptor (beta chain) was identified in a study of T cell responses to AZD1222 COVID-19 vaccine. As for this clone: Its antigen is undetermined.

CDR1 and CDR2 from the germline V gene are SGHTA and FQGNSA. This CDR3 spans 14 amino acids. Trimming removed 3 bases from V and 7 bases from J, with 15 bases in between. Study-level results: Receipt of two AZD1222 doses was followed by a rise in Spike-specific TCR breadth and depth. There were vaccine-associated CD4 TCRs across spike, dominant at 160-218 and 743-854. Repertoire sampling was restricted to post-peak T cell response timepoints. White British people made up most donors, females outnumbered males, and clonal diversity was possibly underestimated.

Method: immunoSEQ multiplex PCR; TCRdb's copy keeps in-frame clones and lacks some. The sample carries over 100,000 clones, roughly 90% recorded once. The clonotype was recovered from an adult in good health. The sequences come from peripheral blood, collected on day 0 of MenACWY control vaccination. This chain links TRBV7-2 with TRBJ1-2; D call uncertain. CDR3 amino acids: CASSFQMGAAGYTF. CDR3 in DNA: TGTGCCAGCAGCTTCCAAATGGGTGCGGCTGGCTACACCTTC.